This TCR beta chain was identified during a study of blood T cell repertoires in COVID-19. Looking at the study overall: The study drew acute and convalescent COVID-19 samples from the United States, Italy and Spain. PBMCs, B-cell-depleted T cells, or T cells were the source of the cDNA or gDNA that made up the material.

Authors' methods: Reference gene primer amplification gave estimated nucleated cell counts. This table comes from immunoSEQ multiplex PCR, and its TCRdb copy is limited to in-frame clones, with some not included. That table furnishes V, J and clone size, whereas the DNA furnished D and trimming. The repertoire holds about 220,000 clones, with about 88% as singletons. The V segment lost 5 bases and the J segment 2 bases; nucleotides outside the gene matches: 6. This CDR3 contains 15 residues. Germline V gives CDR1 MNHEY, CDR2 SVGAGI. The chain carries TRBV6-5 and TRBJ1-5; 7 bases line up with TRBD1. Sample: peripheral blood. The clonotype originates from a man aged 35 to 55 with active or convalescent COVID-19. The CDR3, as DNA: TGTGCCAGCAGTCCACAGGGGAACGGCAATCAGCCCCAGCATTTT. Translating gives CASSPQGNGNQPQHF.